The entry that follows covers one TCR beta chain sequence. No antigen is known for it. The record originates from a study of beta chain features in type 1 diabetes. Whole-study context: Patients and healthy donors were similar in age, gender and cell yields. Sorted cell examination encompassed approximately 98,000,000 cells across all samples.

The study reverse transcribed the entire isolated RNA, so it sequenced expressed TCRB transcripts. The data were produced by immunoSEQ multiplex PCR, yet TCRdb's version contains in-frame clones alone and is incomplete. The sample records roughly 41,000 clones, about half being singletons. CD45RO/CCR7/CD25/CD127/CD95/CD27 staining was used to isolate CD4+ naive, central memory, regulatory and stem cell-like memory cells by sorting. This CDR3 spans 14 amino acids. V dropped 5 bases and J dropped 5; count of bases not matched to a gene: 8. Germline CDR1 reads SEHNR; CDR2 reads FQNEAQ (reference sequence). Study-level results: The similarity of naive, central memory and Treg TCRB repertoires appeared greater among patients than among healthy donors.

The chain employs TRBV7-9 and TRBJ2-7, with TRBD1 matching over 8 bases. The sequenced material came from central memory CD4+ T cells from blood. The source is a woman under 30 in good health. The CDR3 DNA reads TGTGCCAGCAGCCCGTGGACAGGGTTGGACGAGCAGTACTTC. It translates to CASSPWTGLDEQYF. Drawing the rest from reference TRBV7-9 and TRBJ2-7, the complete variable domain is DTGVSQNPRHKITKRGQNVTFRCDPISEHNRLYWYRQTLGQGPEFLTYFQNEAQLEKSRLLSDRFSAERPKGSFSTLEIQRTEQGDSAMYLCASSPWTGLDEQYFGPGTRLTVT.